Listed here are 12 T cell receptor beta chains from one sample, sequenced in a study of T cells in Graves' hyperthyroidism and ophthalmopathy. Amplification targeted TCR beta CDR3 regions from RNA transcripts. First-round RT-PCR of the TCR CDR3 relied on the HTBI primer set. TCRdb reprocessed the multiplex PCR reads via MiXCR and lists one record per CDR3 protein. The top ten hold 9.5% to 13% of the sample, which has about 740,000 distinct CDR3 sequences, 14% seen once. Sequencing was done on a sample of blood. These receptors were obtained from a woman aged 18-29 years with Graves' hyperthyroidism.

This clonotype was picked up a small number of times. A much larger clone differs from this one at a single base, so this may be a read error. This chain uses TRBV20-1 with TRBJ2-7; the D gene could be TRBD1 or TRBD2 (5 bases each). V dropped 1 base and J dropped 0 bases, with 13 bases sitting between them. The CDR3 runs to 15 residues. Germline V CDR1 and CDR2: DFQATT, SNEGSKA (reference sequence). The DNA of the CDR3 is TGCAGTGCTAGAGTGGGGGACGGCTGCTCCTACGAGCAGTACTTC. Its translation is CSARVGDGCSYEQYF.

This clonotype has ten or more counts. The chain couples TRBV7-3 to TRBJ2-1, with D hard to call. The CDR3 loop spans 14 amino acids. V was cut by 5 bases and J by 2 bases, with 10 bases left in between. CDR1 and CDR2 from the germline V gene are SGHTA and FQGTGA. The CDR3 loop is CASSPDGPYNEQFF. CDR3 DNA sequence: TGTGCCAGCAGCCCCGATGGACCCTACAATGAGCAGTTCTTC.

This chain links TRBV12-3 or TRBV12-4 with TRBJ2-7; 10 bases align to TRBD2. The length of the CDR3 is 16 residues. J gave up 3 bases and V 5 bases, and 10 bases lay outside the gene matches. CDR3 loop: CASSEGGLAIHYEQYF. The CDR3 DNA reads as TGTGCCAGCAGTGAAGGGGGACTAGCGATCCACTACGAGCAGTACTTC.

Concerning this clonotype: With a much larger clone just one base away, this may be a read error. A read error is likely, as this CDR3 ends without the conserved phenylalanine or tryptophan. V and J are TRBV12-3 or TRBV12-4 and TRBJ2-5; possible D gene TRBD2, 5 bases. Trimming took off 6 bases at V and 1 base at J, with 12 bases between the two ends. The CDR3 runs to 14 residues. As DNA, the CDR3 is TGTGCCAGCAGCCAACGGGGATCCCAAGAGACCCAGTACCTC. Encoded protein: CASSQRGSQETQYL.

This rearrangement joins TRBV3-1 to TRBJ1-3; no reliable D call. Germline loops: CDR1 LGHDT, CDR2 YNNKEL (reference sequence). V gave up 4 bases and J gave up 0 bases, with 7 bases separating them. The CDR3 covers 14 residues. CDR3 DNA: TGTGCCAGCAGCCCCCAGGTCTCTGGAAACACCATATATTTT. As protein: CASSPQVSGNTIYF.

This clonotype occurred a few times. This chain links TRBV7-9 with TRBJ2-1, with 9 bases that match TRBD2. The trim removed 5 bases at V and 9 bases at J, leaving 14 bases unmatched. Germline V gives CDR1 SEHNR, CDR2 FQNEAQ (reference sequence). The CDR3 length is 16 residues. This chain's CDR3 is CASSLRAAGGPGEQFF. The CDR3 nucleotides read TGTGCCAGCAGCCTAAGGGCTGCGGGAGGGCCAGGTGAGCAGTTCTTC.

This clonotype has a handful of counts. The chain links TRBV12-3 or TRBV12-4 to TRBJ2-1; TRBD2 matches at 14 bases. With V trimmed by 3 bases and J by 4 bases, 11 bases remained unmatched. This CDR3 is built from 19 residues. The CDR3 bases are TGTGCCAGCAGTTTTTTGGGGACTAGCGGGAGTGGTTCATACAATGAGCAGTTCTTC. Its translation is CASSFLGTSGSGSYNEQFF.

The CDR3 coding sequence is TGTGCCAGCAGCCGGGGACAGGCCATCATGAACACTGAAGCTTTCTTT. Residues: CASSRGQAIMNTEAFF. The V call is TRBV9, the J call TRBJ1-1, with 8 bases fitting TRBD1. Unmatched junction bases numbered 8, after V lost 4 bases and J lost 0 bases. The CDR3 covers 16 residues. The germline gives CDR1 SGDLS, CDR2 YYNGEE.

This clonotype was observed many times. The rearrangement links TRBV7-9 to TRBJ2-7, with 7 bases identical to TRBD1. V lost 5 bases and J lost 2; bases outside the gene matches: 9. CDR3 length equals 15 residues. Germline V gene lookup returns CDR1 SEHNR and CDR2 FQNEAQ (reference sequence). The CDR3: CASSLPGTEAYEQYF. CDR3 bases: TGTGCCAGCAGCCTACCCGGGACAGAAGCCTACGAGCAGTACTTC. Variable domain in full (rest from reference TRBV7-9 and TRBJ2-7): DTGVSQNPRHKITKRGQNVTFRCDPISEHNRLYWYRQTLGQGPEFLTYFQNEAQLEKSRLLSDRFSAERPKGSFSTLEIQRTEQGDSAMYLCASSLPGTEAYEQYFGPGTRLTVT.

This clonotype was recorded a few times. The chain links TRBV27 to TRBJ2-3, with D unresolved. Trimming took 3 bases from V and 1 from J, leaving 8 bases between them. The CDR3 contains 14 residues. Germline V lookup: CDR1 MNHEY, CDR2 SMNVEV (reference sequence). The CDR3 here is CASSFADGTDTQYF. The DNA of the CDR3 is TGTGCCAGCAGTTTTGCGGACGGCACAGATACGCAGTATTTT.

This clonotype was detected ten times or more. The V gene is TRBV28, the J gene TRBJ2-3; 11 bases are a match to TRBD2. The CDR3 has 15 residues. V was clipped by 6 bases and J by 4 bases; unmatched bases: 6. The V gene's germline CDR1 is MDHEN and CDR2 SYDVKM. The CDR3 region has the DNA TGTGCCAGCAGCTTCCTAGCGGGAGGAGCAGATACGCAGTATTTT. It specifies CASSFLAGGADTQYF.

Many counts were recorded for this clonotype. This chain links TRBV4-2 with TRBJ1-2; TRBD1 agrees at 8 bases. This CDR3 has 17 amino acids. Germline CDR1 LGHNA, CDR2 YNFKEQ. V shed 0 bases and J 4 bases; nucleotides not matched to a gene: 10. The CDR3 DNA is TGTGCCAGCAGCCAAGACGGGGCCAGGGGGCCAAGCTATGGCTACACCTTC. Encoded protein: CASSQDGARGPSYGYTF.